The 8 T cell receptor beta chains below come from one sample, sequenced in a study of regulatory T cells in long-lasting Graves disease. Arm-PCR of CDR3 regions and iRepertoire HTBI primers were the basis on which TCR beta libraries were built. Using its own MiXCR run on the multiplex PCR reads, TCRdb lists one record per CDR3 protein. Of 450,000 to 600,000 distinct CDR3 sequences in the sample, 15% to 20% were seen once. Time point of the sample: newly diagnosed GD, antithyroid drugs for less than 3 months. The authors made the TCR library using RNA they extracted from PBMCs. A further study also used this sample, focusing on T cells in Graves' hyperthyroidism and ophthalmopathy.

The input for sequencing was peripheral blood mononuclear cells (PBMCs), taken at new diagnosis, from a patient treated with antithyroid drugs. These receptor sequences come from a man aged 35-49 years with Graves disease.

The J gene is TRBJ1-6, the V gene TRBV29-1; D gene ambiguous. The V and J ends lost 4 bases and 3 bases respectively, with 10 bases between them. CDR1 and CDR2 from the germline V gene are SQVTM and ANQGSEA. CDR3 length equals 14 residues. DNA of the CDR3: TGCAGCGTTGGGGAGGCAGGCTATAATTCACCCCTCCACTTT. Its protein is CSVGEAGYNSPLHF.

J is TRBJ1-2 and V is TRBV6-1, with D perhaps matching TRBD1 (6 bases). CDR1 is MNHNS, CDR2 SASEGT, per germline. Trimming removed 7 bases at V and 7 bases at J, with 16 bases between. The CDR3 is 13 amino acids. CDR3 nucleotide sequence: TGTGCCAGCATAGACCCAGGGGCCGCTGGCTACACCTTC. Translating it yields CASIDPGAAGYTF.

The chain couples TRBV10-3 to TRBJ2-5; 14 bases align to TRBD2. CDR3 length equals 17 residues. Unmatched junction bases numbered 6, after V lost 4 bases and J lost 2 bases. Germline loops: CDR1 ENHRY, CDR2 SYGVKD. CDR3 amino acids: CAISARTSGGPQETQYF. Written as DNA, the CDR3 is TGTGCCATCAGTGCCAGGACTAGCGGGGGGCCTCAAGAGACCCAGTACTTC.

The gene calls are TRBV10-1 and TRBJ2-1, with D uncertain. From germline, CDR1 is WNHNN and CDR2 SYGVQD (reference sequence). V gave up 5 bases and J gave up 7 bases, with 12 bases separating them. The CDR3 contains 13 residues. The chain's CDR3 is CASSQTWGNEQFF. CDR3 nucleotides: TGCGCCAGCAGTCAGACATGGGGAAATGAGCAGTTCTTC.

A remark on this clonotype: A far larger clone is one base from this, pointing to a likely read error. The chain uses TRBV20-1 and TRBJ2-7; D unclear. Trimming took 8 bases from V and 7 from J, leaving 33 bases between them. This CDR3 region has 17 residues. CDR1 is DFQATT, CDR2 SNEGSKA, per germline (reference sequence). The CDR3 DNA reads TGCAGTCACTTTGGGCAGGCGCCCTTAAAGGCCTACAATGAGCAGTACTTC. This translates into CSHFGQAPLKAYNEQYF.

This clonotype was picked up many times. The chain uses TRBV24-1 and TRBJ2-1; D call uncertain. Trimming left V 7 bases short and J 3 bases short, with 0 bases between. Germline V gives CDR1 KGHDR, CDR2 SFDVKD. The CDR3 is 10 residues long. CDR3 amino acids: CATSYNEQFF. The CDR3 nucleotides are TGTGCCACCAGCTACAATGAGCAGTTCTTC.

This clonotype came up many times. The genes are TRBV28 and TRBJ2-1; 10 bases agree with TRBD2. V dropped 2 bases and J dropped 7; count of bases not matched to a gene: 8. Germline V gene sequence: CDR1 MDHEN, CDR2 SYDVKM. The CDR3 contains 16 residues. The CDR3 nucleotides read TGTGCCAGCAGTTTAGCGGCTAGCGGGAGTAAAAATGAGCAGTTCTTC. It yields the protein CASSLAASGSKNEQFF.

In regard to this clonotype: This sequence may be a read error, since a much larger clone differs from it by one base. The V call is TRBV28, the J call TRBJ2-7; 11 bases map to TRBD2. V lost 4 bases to trimming and J lost 4 bases; unmatched junction nucleotides: 15. CDR1 MDHEN and CDR2 SYDVKM come from the germline V gene. CDR3 length: 18 residues. The CDR3 bases are TGTGCCAGCAGTTCCCCCGCCTCCGCTAGCGGGGGGTATTACGAGCAGTACTTC. Protein product: CASSSPASASGGYYEQYF.